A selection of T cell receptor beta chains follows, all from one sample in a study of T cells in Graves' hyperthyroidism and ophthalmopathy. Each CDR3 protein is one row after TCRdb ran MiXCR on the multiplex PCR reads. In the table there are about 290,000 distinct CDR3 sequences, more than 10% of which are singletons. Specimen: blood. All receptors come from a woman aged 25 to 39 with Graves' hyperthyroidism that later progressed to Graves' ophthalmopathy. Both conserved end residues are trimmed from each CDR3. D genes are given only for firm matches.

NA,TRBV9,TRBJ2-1,ASSPTTGTPNEQF
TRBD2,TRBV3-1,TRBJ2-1,ASTPLLSGRDNEQF
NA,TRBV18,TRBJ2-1,ASSPVPYNEQF
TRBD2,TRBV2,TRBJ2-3,ASTREASDTQY
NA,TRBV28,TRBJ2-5,ASRSRGVKTQY
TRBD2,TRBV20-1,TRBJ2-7,SARKLAGGPNEQY
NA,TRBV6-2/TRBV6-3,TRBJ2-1,ASSYWGKGYNEQF
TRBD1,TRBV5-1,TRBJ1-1,ASSPRDREHSRTEAF
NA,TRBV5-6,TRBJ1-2,ASSLPPGGYGYT
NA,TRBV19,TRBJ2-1,ASSMGTGRNLGQF
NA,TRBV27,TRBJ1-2,ASSPRRLPVDGYT
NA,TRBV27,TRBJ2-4,ASSDREGNIQY
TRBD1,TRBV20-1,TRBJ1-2,SARGGETGTGYGYT
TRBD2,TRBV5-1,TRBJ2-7,ASSLGGRSYEQY
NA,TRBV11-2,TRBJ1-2,ASSLGIDYGYT
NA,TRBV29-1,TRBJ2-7,SVVSWQSSYEQY
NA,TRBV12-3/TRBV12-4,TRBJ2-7,ASSSTRDGTYEQY
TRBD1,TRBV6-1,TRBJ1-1,ASTLQGVNTEAF
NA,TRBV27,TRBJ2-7,ASSFASDYEQY
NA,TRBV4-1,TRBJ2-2,ASSHLGVYTGELF
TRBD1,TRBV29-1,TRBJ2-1,SLSGTGSNEQF
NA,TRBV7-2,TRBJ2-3,ASSLVDYPSYTDTQY
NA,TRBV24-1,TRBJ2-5,ATSDSLAGAAETQY
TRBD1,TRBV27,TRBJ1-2,ASRPRDRESYT
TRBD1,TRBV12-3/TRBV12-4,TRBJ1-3,ASTLRGPGNTIY
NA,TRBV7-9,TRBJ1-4,ASSLTTASNEKLF
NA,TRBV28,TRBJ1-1,ASRPTSGVVEAF
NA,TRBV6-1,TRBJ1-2,ASSAPNRGYT
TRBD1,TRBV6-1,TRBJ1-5,ASSEMAGGGNQPQH
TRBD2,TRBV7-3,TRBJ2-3,ASSTVPSGDTQY
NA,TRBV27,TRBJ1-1,ASSLWGAAPMNTEAF
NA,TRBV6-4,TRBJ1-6,ASSVSTDTNSPLH
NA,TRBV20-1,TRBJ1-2,SVGTSRGYT
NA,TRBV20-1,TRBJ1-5,SAQDGNQPQH
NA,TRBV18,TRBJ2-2,ASSPRRLANTGELF
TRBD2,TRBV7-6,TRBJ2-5,ANSLAGETQY
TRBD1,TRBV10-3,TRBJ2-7,ATQTGIDEQY
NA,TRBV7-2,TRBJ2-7,ASSLVAGEYEQY
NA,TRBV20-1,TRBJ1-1,SKIRGMNTEAF
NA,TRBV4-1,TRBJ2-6,ASSQAEGNSGANVLT
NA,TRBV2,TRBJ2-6,ASSETSGANVLT
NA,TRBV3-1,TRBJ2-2,ASSPRGYTGELF
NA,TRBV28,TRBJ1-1,ASNLLSPNTEAF
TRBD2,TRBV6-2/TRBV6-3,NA,ASSLAGEYNEQY
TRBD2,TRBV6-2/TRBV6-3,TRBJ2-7,ASSYAAGPYEQY
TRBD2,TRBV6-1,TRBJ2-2,ASIGREGLVGELF